The 16 T cell receptor beta chains in this list originate from one sample, sequenced in a study of CD8 T cells in ankylosing spondylitis. The study, taken as a whole, reports: Ankylosing spondylitis blood appeared to carry a characteristic TCR beta motif of roughly eight highly homologous variants.

No cognate antigen is known for these TCRs. TCRdb ran MiXCR on the 5' RACE reads and lists one entry per CDR3 protein. The repertoire holds around 450,000 distinct CDR3 sequences, with approximately 26% as singletons. Sample: blood, either unsorted or a sorted T cell fraction (not recorded which). Receptors originate from a male donor with ankylosing spondylitis.

The gene calls are TRBV24-1 and TRBJ1-2; D might be TRBD1 (5 bases). CDR1 KGHDR and CDR2 SFDVKD come from the germline V gene. The V and J ends lost 4 bases and 4 bases respectively, with 9 bases between them. The CDR3 is 13 residues long. This CDR3 reads CATSDGTGYGYTF. The CDR3 bases are TGTGCCACCAGTGACGGGACCGGCTATGGCTACACCTTC.

At least ten counts were recorded for this clonotype. The chain combines TRBV6-2 or TRBV6-3 with TRBJ2-2; 12 nucleotides align to TRBD2. The CDR3 loop spans 16 amino acids. Trimming removed 7 bases from V and 7 bases from J; junction bases left unmatched: 10. The germline gives CDR1 MNHEY, CDR2 SVGEGT. Here the CDR3 reads CASIKASGRAHGELFF. CDR3 DNA: TGTGCCAGCATCAAAGCTAGCGGGAGGGCTCACGGGGAGCTGTTTTTT.

The chain combines TRBV6-2 or TRBV6-3 with TRBJ2-2, with 7 bases aligning to TRBD2. CDR1 and CDR2 from the germline V gene are MNHEY and SVGEGT. After removal of 6 bases from V and 6 bases from J, the junction contained 4 bases not matched to a gene. The CDR3 is 13 residues long. The CDR3: CASRATSAGELFF. In DNA form, the CDR3 reads TGTGCCAGCAGGGCAACTAGCGCCGGGGAGCTGTTTTTT.

The chain combines TRBV7-7 with TRBJ2-1, with a weak D call TRBD1 (6 bases). The CDR3 covers 12 residues. Germline CDR1 SSHAT, CDR2 FNYEAQ (reference sequence). Between the trimmed V and J ends, which lost 6 bases and 9 bases, there was a span of 12 bases. The CDR3 nucleotides are TGTGCCAGCAGAGATACAGGGTTTGAGCAGTTCTTC. Its translation is CASRDTGFEQFF.

The chain couples TRBV20-1 to TRBJ2-7; TRBD2 aligns across 9 bases. The CDR3 length is 13 residues. V lost 3 bases to trimming and J lost 8 bases; unmatched junction nucleotides: 8. Germline V gene lookup returns CDR1 DFQATT and CDR2 SNEGSKA (reference sequence). Here the CDR3 reads CSARGLAGVKQYF. The CDR3 bases are TGCAGTGCTAGGGGGTTAGCGGGAGTAAAGCAGTACTTC.

The chain uses TRBV4-2 and TRBJ2-3; D remains unclear. Trimming pared 6 bases from V and 4 bases from J, leaving 20 bases between. The germline gives CDR1 LGHNA, CDR2 YNFKEQ. The CDR3 length is 16 residues. The CDR3 region is CASSQQTSRASDTQYF. Here the CDR3 DNA reads TGTGCCAGCAGTCAACAGACATCCCGGGCATCAGATACGCAGTATTTT.

This clonotype has just a few counts. The chain recombines TRBV27 with TRBJ2-1, with D perhaps matching TRBD1 (6 bases). Trimming took 7 bases from V and 1 from J, leaving 17 bases between them. The CDR3 has 16 residues. The V gene's germline CDR1 is MNHEY and CDR2 SMNVEV (reference sequence). The CDR3 sequence: CASIYSEGESYNEQFF. The CDR3 DNA reads as TGTGCCAGCATATATAGCGAGGGGGAATCCTACAATGAGCAGTTCTTC.

There are a few counts of this clonotype. The CDR3 is CASSLVSLLYNEQFF. In nucleotides, the CDR3 is TGTGCCAGCAGCTTAGTAAGTCTTCTATACAATGAGCAGTTCTTC. The chain couples TRBV11-2 to TRBJ2-1; D is undetermined. This CDR3 spans 15 amino acids. Trimming pared 1 base from V and 4 bases from J, leaving 11 bases between. CDR1 and CDR2 from the germline V gene are SGHAT and FQNNGV.

This clonotype appeared a few times. The rearrangement joins TRBV5-1 to TRBJ2-1; 12 positions match TRBD2. CDR1 is SGHRS and CDR2 is YFSETQ in the germline V gene. V lost 3 bases and J lost 7; bases outside the gene matches: 8. The CDR3 runs to 16 residues. CDR3: CASSWGPGLAGNEQFF. Here the CDR3 DNA reads TGCGCCAGCAGCTGGGGACCCGGACTAGCGGGAAATGAGCAGTTCTTC.

This clonotype was observed a handful of times. This chain links TRBV20-1 with TRBJ2-2; TRBD2 aligns across 9 bases. CDR3 length equals 16 residues. V was clipped by 0 bases and J by 2 bases; unmatched bases: 4. Germline-derived CDR1 and CDR2 are DFQATT and SNEGSKA (reference sequence). CDR3 region: CSARDRREGNTGELFF. The CDR3 region has the DNA TGCAGTGCTAGAGATAGGCGGGAGGGAAACACCGGGGAGCTGTTTTTT.

The V gene is TRBV3-1, the J gene TRBJ1-3, with 9 bases lining up with TRBD1. V was pared by 4 bases and J by 2 bases, with 15 bases of the junction left unmatched. This CDR3 is 19 amino acids long. CDR1 and CDR2 (germline): LGHDT, YNNKEL (reference sequence). CDR3 in amino acids: CASSRLDRGSRPTGNTIYF. For the CDR3, the DNA is TGTGCCAGCAGCCGCTTGGACAGGGGCTCGCGCCCCACTGGAAACACCATATATTTT.

The chain combines TRBV20-1 with TRBJ1-5, with TRBD1 as a possible D gene (6 bases). Germline CDR1 is DFQATT and CDR2 is SNEGSKA (reference sequence). CDR3 length: 13 residues. The V end was cut by 6 bases, the J end by 6 bases, with 15 bases between. In DNA form, the CDR3 reads TGCAGTGCCCCCCAGGGGCCACGTCAGCCCCAGCATTTT. Protein product: CSAPQGPRQPQHF.

V usage is TRBV20-1 and J usage is TRBJ1-1, with D possibly matching TRBD1 (6 bases). CDR3 length equals 14 residues. Per the germline V gene, CDR1 is DFQATT and CDR2 is SNEGSKA (reference sequence). V was cut by 0 bases and J by 4 bases, with 12 bases left in between. The CDR3 DNA sequence: TGCAGTGCTAGAGATCGGAGGGGGGGCACTGAAGCTTTCTTT. Its translation is CSARDRRGGTEAFF.

The chain is built from TRBV6-1 and TRBJ2-2; no clear D gene. The CDR3 extends over 14 amino acids. From germline, CDR1 is MNHNS and CDR2 SASEGT. The ends were cut back, 7 bases at V and 0 bases at J, with 9 bases in the middle. For the CDR3, the DNA is TGTGCCAGCACGAGATTGGCGAACACCGGGGAGCTGTTTTTT. It codes for CASTRLANTGELFF.

The chain is built from TRBV30 and TRBJ1-1; D is unclear. Trimming took off 0 bases at V and 2 bases at J, with 7 bases between the two ends. The CDR3 length is 13 residues. Germline V gene lookup returns CDR1 GTSNPN and CDR2 SVGIG (reference sequence). The CDR3: CAWSVPENTEAFF. CDR3 bases: TGTGCCTGGAGTGTTCCGGAAAACACTGAAGCTTTCTTT.

This clonotype was recorded once. A read error is likely, as this CDR3 ends without the conserved phenylalanine or tryptophan. It is unclear where the CDR3 begins or ends on the DNA, so no DNA is shown, and the CDR3 is as TCRdb lists it. This chain links TRBV14 with TRBJ2-5. CDR1 and CDR2 from the germline V gene are SGHDN and FVKESK. A total of 13 residues make up the CDR3, ends included. The CDR3 here is CASSQAKAAASSL.